This T cell receptor (beta chain) comes out of a study of blood T cell repertoires in COVID-19. Whole-study context: Samples representing acute and convalescent COVID-19 were sourced from the United States, Italy and Spain. From T cells, B-cell-depleted T cells, or PBMCs came the material, which was cDNA or gDNA.

CDR3 length: 15 residues. In germline, CDR1 is SEHNR, CDR2 FQNEAQ (reference sequence). Trimming took 1 base from V and 5 from J, leaving 12 bases between them. Per the original methods: Amplification of reference gene primers provided the estimated nucleated cell counts. The method was immunoSEQ multiplex PCR; TCRdb's version includes in-frame clones alone and lacks a portion of them. V, J and clone size reflect that table, while D and trimming were determined from the DNA. The sample holds under 250,000 clones, under 85% seen once. The source of this sequence is a human donor in a cohort sampled during active COVID-19. The chain uses TRBV7-9 and TRBJ2-1; D is perhaps TRBD1 (6 bases). The sample taken for sequencing was peripheral blood. CDR3 amino acids: CASSLGQGPNNEQFF. The CDR3, as DNA: TGTGCCAGCAGCTTAGGGCAGGGGCCTAACAATGAGCAGTTCTTC.